This TCR beta chain derives from a study of cytomegalovirus exposure and HLA in healthy donors. V lost 0 bases and J 8 bases, leaving 8 bases between the germline ends. CDR1 is KGHSH and CDR2 is LQKENI in the germline V gene. This CDR3 has 13 residues. The PCR had 60 Vbeta and 13 Jbeta primers. Profiling relied on immunoSEQ multiplex PCR, and the TCRdb table lists in-frame clones only, not all of them. The profile covers about 190,000 clones, with over 80% appearing a single time and about 6% taken by the ten largest. General study results and limits: Presence/absence analyses rested on an assumption that sequencing depth was roughly uniform across donors. On later analysis, the bulk of CMV-associated TCR beta chains appeared to be HLA-restricted. The authors reported that TCR beta sequences could predict HLA-A and HLA-B alleles. These predictions were accurate for most subjects in the first cohort. In vitro data verified a few CMV-associated chains as specific for CMV antigens.

Details on this clone: What it recognizes is unknown.

The receptor comes from a man aged 35-49 years in good health and CMV-seropositive. The specimen sequenced was PBMCs. V is TRBV18 and J is TRBJ2-1; no reliable D call. In nucleotides, the CDR3 is TGTGCCAGCTCACCACCGTCTGCGGATGAGCAGTTCTTC. Its translation: CASSPPSADEQFF.